The 22 T cell receptor beta chains below all came from one sample that was sequenced in a study of TIL therapy for anti-PD-1-resistant metastatic lung cancer. Specified time point: pre-treatment sample, taken before nivolumab and TIL therapy. The immunoSEQ assay was v3. Here immunoSEQ multiplex PCR was the method, and the copy in TCRdb shows in-frame clones only, minus some. The data show just over 45,000 clones, with 70% to 80% seen just once and approximately 15% held by the top ten. Sample: blood, taken at baseline. The source of these receptors is a man in his 70s with non-small cell lung cancer.

This CDR3 is CASSMMGTGRNTIYF. DNA of the CDR3: TGTGCCAGTAGTATGATGGGGACTGGGCGAAACACCATATATTTT. V is TRBV19 and J is TRBJ1-3; D perhaps matches TRBD1 (5 bases). Between the trimmed V and J ends, which lost 3 bases and 5 bases, there was a span of 14 bases. The CDR3 has 15 residues. The V gene's germline CDR1 is LNHDA and CDR2 SQIVND (reference sequence).

J is TRBJ1-2 and V is TRBV29-1, with a weak D call TRBD1 (6 bases). Deletions cut 4 bases from V and 1 base from J, with 10 bases between. Germline loops: CDR1 SQVTM, CDR2 ANQGSEA. The CDR3 totals 13 residues. This CDR3 reads CSVAGGVNYGYTF. The DNA for the CDR3 is TGCAGCGTTGCCGGGGGCGTTAACTATGGCTACACCTTC.

Turning to this clone: Germline is not matched at one junction end, which may reflect a read error. This chain uses TRBV4-1 with TRBJ1-5; D is unclear. CDR1 is MGHRA, CDR2 YSYEKL, per germline. The CDR3 extends over 9 amino acids. Here the CDR3 DNA reads TGCGCCAGCACTCAGCCCCAGCATTTT. Translated, it gives CASTQPQHF.

The genes are TRBV28 and TRBJ2-1; 9 positions match TRBD1. The germline V gene encodes CDR1 MDHEN and CDR2 SYDVKM. This CDR3 has 15 residues. V gave up 6 bases and J gave up 8 bases; unmatched junction bases: 11. CDR3 loop: CASSSEGTGQHEQFF. In DNA, the CDR3 is TGTGCCAGCAGCTCCGAAGGGACAGGGCAGCATGAGCAGTTCTTC.

The chain couples TRBV7-9 to TRBJ1-1; D is ambiguous. The CDR3 has 13 amino acids. Germline CDR1 and CDR2: SEHNR and FQNEAQ (reference sequence). The V end lost 7 bases, the J end lost 7 bases, and 16 bases lay between the germline ends. CDR3 loop: CASNKDVAGEAFF. DNA for the CDR3: TGTGCCAGCAATAAGGATGTGGCTGGTGAAGCTTTCTTT.

This chain joins TRBV6-1 and TRBJ2-1; 8 bases match TRBD2. The CDR3 consists of 18 residues. V lost 2 bases, J lost 6 bases, and 15 bases stayed unmatched. Germline-derived CDR1 and CDR2 are MNHNS and SASEGT. CDR3 sequence: CASSEFRREVSLGNEQFF. DNA for the CDR3: TGTGCCAGCAGTGAATTTCGGCGGGAGGTGAGTTTAGGCAATGAGCAGTTCTTC.

The CDR3, as DNA: TGTGCCAGCTCACCGGATGATGGACAGGCTTCACCCCTCCACTTT. Its protein is CASSPDDGQASPLHF. The chain carries TRBV18 and TRBJ1-6; 7 positions agree with TRBD1. Germline values: CDR1 KGHSH, CDR2 LQKENI. The V and J ends lost 3 bases and 9 bases, in that order; junction bases with no gene match: 8. This CDR3 has 15 residues.

The chain combines TRBV15 with TRBJ1-4; 12 bases map to TRBD1. The germline CDR1 and CDR2 sequences are LNHNV and YYDKDF (reference sequence). The CDR3 loop spans 13 amino acids. With V trimmed by 8 bases and J by 8 bases, 3 bases remained unmatched. CDR3 nucleotide sequence: TGTGCCACCCGGGACAGGGGGCGGGAAAAACTGTTTTTT. Amino acids: CATRDRGREKLFF. The full variable domain, its missing parts supplied by reference TRBV15 and TRBJ1-4, is DAMVIQNPRYQVTQFGKPVTLSCSQTLNHNVMYWYQQKSSQAPKLLFHYYDKDFNNEADTPDNFQSRRPNTSFCFLDIRSPGLGDTAMYLCATRDRGREKLFFGSGTQLSVL.

The rearrangement links TRBV7-2 to TRBJ2-2; 9 bases line up with TRBD2. The trim removed 3 bases at V and 3 bases at J, leaving 2 bases unmatched. CDR3 size: 15 residues. Germline V gene data show CDR1 as SGHTA and CDR2 as FQGNSA. The CDR3 DNA sequence: TGTGCCAGCAGCTTGAGCGGGAGGCACACCGGGGAGCTGTTTTTT. Translation: CASSLSGRHTGELFF.

This clone was recorded a few times. V gene TRBV7-9 combines with J gene TRBJ2-1, with D hard to call. The CDR3 consists of 15 residues. The V gene's germline CDR1 is SEHNR and CDR2 FQNEAQ (reference sequence). V was pared by 3 bases and J by 0 bases, with 9 bases between. The CDR3 region has the DNA TGTGCCAGCAGCTTCGACGGCGCCTCCTACAATGAGCAGTTCTTC. Translating it yields CASSFDGASYNEQFF.

In its sample, this clone was seen a few times. The chain is built from TRBV19 and TRBJ1-1, with D possibly matching TRBD1 (6 bases). This CDR3 comprises 16 residues. Germline CDR1 reads LNHDA; CDR2 reads SQIVND (reference sequence). The V and J ends lost 4 bases and 6 bases respectively, with 21 bases between them. This CDR3 is CASSTPDRSGFPEAFF. The CDR3 nucleotides read TGTGCCAGTAGTACACCAGACAGGAGTGGATTCCCTGAAGCTTTCTTT.

The chain recombines TRBV27 with TRBJ2-3, with D unclear. Deletions cut 10 bases from V and 5 bases from J, with 10 bases between. Germline assignment: CDR1 MNHEY and CDR2 SMNVEV (reference sequence). The CDR3 extends over 11 amino acids. The CDR3 DNA is TGTGCCACCCCCTACCAAGATACGCAGTATTTT. As protein: CATPYQDTQYF.

This clone was observed a handful of times. The chain links TRBV4-2 to TRBJ2-1, with a tentative D call TRBD2 (5 bases). CDR1 and CDR2 (germline): LGHNA, YNFKEQ. This CDR3 contains 15 residues. Trimming stripped 3 bases from V and 3 bases from J, with 12 bases between. The CDR3: CASSQSSGDYNEQFF. In nucleotides, the CDR3 is TGTGCCAGCAGCCAGTCAAGCGGAGACTACAATGAGCAGTTCTTC.

CDR3 in DNA: TGTGCCAGCAGTGAAGCTCACGGGCCCTACGAGCAGTACTTC. Translated, it gives CASSEAHGPYEQYF. The chain uses TRBV6-1 and TRBJ2-7; D call uncertain. The ends were cut back, 0 bases at V and 2 bases at J, with 8 bases in the middle. The CDR3 extends over 14 amino acids. CDR1 and CDR2 from the germline V gene are MNHNS and SASEGT.

Here the CDR3 DNA reads TGTGCCAGCAGTAACAGGGCTCGGAGCAATCAGCCCCAGCATTTT. This sequence encodes CASSNRARSNQPQHF. The V call is TRBV28, the J call TRBJ1-5; TRBD1 might be the D (6 bases). Germline CDR1 and CDR2: MDHEN and SYDVKM. Between the trimmed V and J ends, which lost 5 bases and 1 base, there was a span of 12 bases. This CDR3 region has 15 residues.

The CDR3 coding sequence is TGTGCCAGCAGCCCAAGACCGAACACCGGGGAGCTGTTTTTT. Protein product: CASSPRPNTGELFF. The chain links TRBV7-3 to TRBJ2-2, with unresolved D. The CDR3 runs to 14 residues. The germline gives CDR1 SGHTA, CDR2 FQGTGA. V was pared by 5 bases and J by 0 bases, with 7 bases between.

CDR3 sequence reads: CASSYQTGDEQFF. The CDR3 nucleotides are TGCGCCAGCAGCTACCAGACAGGGGATGAGCAGTTCTTC. The chain combines TRBV5-1 with TRBJ2-1; TRBD1 matches at 8 bases. V shed 3 bases and J 8 bases; nucleotides not matched to a gene: 4. The germline V gene has CDR1 SGHRS and CDR2 YFSETQ. This CDR3 comprises 13 residues.

This chain uses TRBV27 with TRBJ1-2; D is uncertain. This CDR3 region has 15 residues. V was trimmed by 7 bases and J by 3 bases, leaving 18 bases between them. Germline V lookup: CDR1 MNHEY, CDR2 SMNVEV (reference sequence). The CDR3 DNA sequence: TGTGCCAGCAAGGGCGTCTCTATGGCGGACTATGGCTACACCTTC. As protein: CASKGVSMADYGYTF.

The chain uses TRBV14 and TRBJ2-6, with a possible D match to TRBD1 (5 bases). The germline V gene encodes CDR1 SGHDN and CDR2 FVKESK. The V gene lost 1 base and the J gene lost 1 base, with 17 bases spanning the gap. The CDR3 totals 19 residues. In nucleotides, the CDR3 is TGTGCCAGCAGCCAAGGGGGCCGGTCAGGGTGGTCTGGGGCCAACGTCCTGACTTTC. It encodes CASSQGGRSGWSGANVLTF.

This sequence joins TRBV19 and TRBJ1-4; 9 bases match TRBD1. The CDR3 contains 16 residues. The V segment lost 3 bases and the J segment 11 bases; nucleotides outside the gene matches: 13. In germline, CDR1 is LNHDA, CDR2 SQIVND (reference sequence). CDR3 residues: CASSIDRTGERWKLFF. The CDR3 DNA reads as TGTGCCAGTAGTATTGACAGGACAGGGGAAAGATGGAAACTGTTTTTT.

The CDR3 DNA sequence: TGTGCCAGCAGCTTAAATTGGGGCAATGAGCAGTTCTTC. It codes for CASSLNWGNEQFF. The rearrangement links TRBV11-3 to TRBJ2-1; D uncertain. Trimming stripped 2 bases from V and 6 bases from J, with 8 bases between. The CDR3 is 13 amino acids. The germline V gene has CDR1 SGHNT and CDR2 YENEEA. The complete variable domain, with remaining parts taken from reference TRBV11-3 and TRBJ2-1, reads EAGVVQSPRYKIIEKKQPVAFWCNPISGHNTLYWYLQNLGQGPELLIRYENEEAVDDSQLPKDRFSAERLKGVDSTLKIQPAELGDSAVYLCASSLNWGNEQFFGPGTRLTVL.

V gene TRBV18 combines with J gene TRBJ1-1; D gene ambiguous. The germline V gene encodes CDR1 KGHSH and CDR2 LQKENI. This CDR3 has 13 residues. Trimming stripped 8 bases from V and 1 base from J, with 11 bases between. The CDR3 DNA reads as TGTGCCAGCGCAAAGACTGAGAACACTGAAGCTTTCTTT. This translates into CASAKTENTEAFF. Filled out from reference TRBV18 and TRBJ1-1, the complete variable domain reads NAGVMQNPRHLVRRRGQEARLRCSPMKGHSHVYWYRQLPEEGLKFMVYLQKENIIDESGMPKERFSAEFPKEGPSILRIQQVVRGDSAAYFCASAKTENTEAFFGQGTRLTVV.